This T cell receptor (beta chain) was sequenced during a study of T cells expressing NK-cell markers. The overall study: The TCR beta repertoires were obtained from sorted CD3+CD56+NKG2C+, CD3+CD56+NKG2C- and CD3+CD56-NKG2C+ T cells.

The CDR3 is made up of 13 amino acids. The germline V gene has CDR1 LNHDA and CDR2 SQIVND (reference sequence). Generation of TCR beta cDNA was performed by 5'RACE template switching incorporating UMIs. TCRdb reprocessed the 5' RACE reads and keeps a single row for each CDR3 protein, giving no DNA. The repertoire table contains roughly 450,000 distinct CDR3 sequences. Specimen: blood T cells: a sorted CD56 or NKG2C T cell subset, CD4+ or CD8+ T cells, or bulk PBMC T cells (not recorded which). This receptor was identified in a woman in her forties or fifties in good health. The chain joins TRBV19 to TRBJ2-2; TCRdb proposes TRBD2, but this gene call is untestable without DNA. CDR3 sequence reads: CASAGLSTGELFF.